A selection of T cell receptor beta chains follows, all from one sample in a study of blood T cells in healthy people across ages. TCRdb fed the 5' RACE reads into MiXCR, producing one record per CDR3 protein. The sample lists 650,000 to 1,000,000 distinct CDR3 sequences; 35% to 40% were seen once. Sequenced sample: blood. These receptors were obtained from a man younger than 30 in good health. Each CDR3 is given with its conserved first and last residue. Each record gives: J gene, V gene, clone size, D gene, CDR3 protein, CDR3 DNA. A D gene is named only where the DNA matches it firmly. Some rows mark clone size as missing; the rest say once, few, many or name a class of expanded clone.

TRBJ1-1,TRBV25-1,many,NA,CASSEDKMNTEAFF,TGTGCCAGCAGTGAAGACAAGATGAACACTGAAGCTTTCTTT
TRBJ2-7,TRBV5-1,NA,NA,CASSPSGSWEQYF,TGCGCCAGCAGCCCATCCGGTTCGTGGGAGCAGTACTTC
TRBJ2-1,TRBV12-3/TRBV12-4,many,NA,CASSFQLYNEQFF,TGTGCCAGCAGTTTTCAGCTATACAATGAGCAGTTCTTC
TRBJ2-7,TRBV29-1,NA,TRBD2,CSVAGVSSYNEQYF,TGCAGCGTCGCGGGGGTGAGCTCCTACAATGAGCAGTACTTC
TRBJ2-1,TRBV12-3/TRBV12-4,many,NA,CASSPRTASYNEQFF,TGTGCCAGCAGTCCCAGGACAGCCTCCTACAATGAGCAGTTCTTC
TRBJ1-5,TRBV27,NA,NA,CASGTLSNQPQHF,TGTGCCAGCGGGACACTGAGCAATCAGCCCCAGCATTTT
TRBJ1-1,TRBV4-1,NA,NA,CASSQDRGASSMNTEAFF,TGCGCCAGCAGCCAAGATCGGGGGGCCAGTTCCATGAACACTGAAGCTTTCTTT
TRBJ2-7,TRBV30,NA,TRBD1,CAWKSTGASYEQYF,TGTGCCTGGAAGTCGACAGGGGCTTCCTACGAGCAGTACTTC
TRBJ2-5,TRBV29-1,NA,TRBD2,CSVPVAGGSETQYF,TGCAGCGTGCCCGTAGCGGGAGGGTCTGAGACCCAGTACTTC
TRBJ1-5,TRBV29-1,NA,NA,CSVGENQPQHF,TGCAGCGTAGGAGAAAATCAGCCCCAGCATTTT
TRBJ2-1,TRBV27,NA,TRBD1,CASSLGQGAYNGQFF,TGTGCCAGCAGTTTAGGACAGGGGGCCTACAATGGGCAGTTCTTC
TRBJ2-7,TRBV29-1,NA,NA,CSVAGGESAYEQYF,TGCAGCGTTGCCGGTGGAGAATCCGCCTACGAGCAGTACTTC
TRBJ2-3,TRBV6-1,few,TRBD1,CASSDEYRGAFRADTQYF,TGTGCCAGCAGTGACGAATACAGGGGGGCCTTCAGAGCAGATACGCAGTATTTT
TRBJ2-4,TRBV6-2/TRBV6-3,NA,NA,CASSLADTDDNIQYF,TGTGCCAGCAGCCTCGCGGACACCGATGATAACATTCAGTACTTC
TRBJ2-3,TRBV6-6,NA,NA,CASRTADTQYF,TGTGCCAGCAGAACAGCGGATACGCAGTATTTT
TRBJ2-1,TRBV24-1,few,TRBD2,CATSAASGGASYNEQFF,TGTGCCACCAGTGCAGCTAGCGGGGGGGCTTCCTACAATGAGCAGTTCTTC
TRBJ2-5,TRBV7-2,few,TRBD1,CASSLQQGAEQETQYF,TGTGCCAGCAGCTTACAACAGGGGGCAGAGCAAGAGACCCAGTACTTC
TRBJ2-3,TRBV4-2,few,TRBD2,CASEHLTSGGGDTQYF,TGTGCCAGCGAGCATCTCACTAGCGGGGGCGGAGATACGCAGTATTTT
TRBJ2-5,TRBV12-3/TRBV12-4,NA,NA,CASSFTPKETQYF,TGTGCCAGCAGTTTCACACCAAAAGAGACCCAGTACTTC
TRBJ1-6,TRBV12-3/TRBV12-4,few,NA,CASSPQGWADSPLHF,TGTGCCAGCAGTCCCCAGGGATGGGCGGACTCACCCCTCCACTTT
TRBJ2-2,TRBV20-1,NA,NA,CSAQQTNTGELFF,TGCAGTGCCCAGCAAACTAACACCGGGGAGCTGTTTTTT
TRBJ1-2,TRBV29-1,few,TRBD1,CSVGWGTQGTYGYTF,TGCAGCGTTGGATGGGGCACACAGGGGACCTATGGCTACACCTTC
TRBJ2-2,TRBV12-3/TRBV12-4,NA,TRBD1,CASSKGQGMNTGELFF,TGTGCCAGCAGTAAGGGACAGGGGATGAACACCGGGGAGCTGTTTTTT
TRBJ1-1,TRBV12-3/TRBV12-4,few,NA,CASSPGEGTEAFF,TGTGCCAGCAGTCCGGGAGAGGGCACTGAAGCTTTCTTT
TRBJ2-1,TRBV20-1,many,NA,CSARRLESSYNEQFF,TGCAGTGCTAGACGGTTGGAGAGCTCCTACAATGAGCAGTTCTTC
TRBJ2-1,TRBV7-2,few,NA,CASSFSGSRTRSYNEQFF,TGTGCCAGCAGCTTTTCCGGATCCCGCACTAGATCCTACAATGAGCAGTTCTTC
TRBJ1-1,TRBV6-1,few,NA,CASSEYTGEAFF,TGTGCCAGCAGTGAATATACAGGGGAAGCTTTCTTT